The 5 T cell receptor beta chains reported below all come from one sample, sequenced in a study of early stage breast cancer tumors. Generated by immunoSEQ multiplex PCR, the TCRdb table keeps only in-frame clones and is missing some. The sample lists fewer than 35,000 clones; around 70% were seen once. The material sequenced was blood. These receptor sequences come from a person aged 45-60 years with breast cancer.

The CDR3 region has the DNA TGTGCCAGCAGCCAAGTCTTCAGCGACAATGAGCAGTTCTTC. Protein sequence: CASSQVFSDNEQFF. V is TRBV4-2 and J is TRBJ2-1; D ambiguous. Between the trimmed V and J ends, which lost 1 base and 5 bases, there was a span of 9 bases. CDR1 LGHNA and CDR2 YNFKEQ come from the germline V gene. The CDR3 covers 14 residues.

This clone came up once. This chain joins TRBV7-9 and TRBJ2-7, with D perhaps matching TRBD1 (7 bases). Trimming pared 1 base from V and 0 bases from J, leaving 13 bases between. This CDR3 has 16 amino acids. CDR1 SEHNR and CDR2 FQNEAQ come from the germline V gene (reference sequence). The CDR3 protein is CASSLVQGGISYEQYF. CDR3 nucleotides: TGTGCCAGCAGCTTAGTGCAGGGGGGCATCTCCTACGAGCAGTACTTC.

The CDR3 nucleotides read TGTGCCAGCAAATTACAGGGGATGAGTTCCTACGAGCAGTACTTC. Amino acids: CASKLQGMSSYEQYF. The rearrangement uses TRBV19 and TRBJ2-7; 7 bases match TRBD1. Germline V CDR1 and CDR2: LNHDA, SQIVND (reference sequence). The CDR3 runs to 15 residues. With V trimmed by 9 bases and J by 1 base, 12 bases remained unmatched.

In its sample, this clone was seen once. The chain has TRBV11-2 and TRBJ2-5, with TRBD2 matching 11 bases. The CDR3 contains 17 residues. The V and J ends lost 4 bases and 4 bases, in that order; junction bases with no gene match: 11. Germline V gives CDR1 SGHAT, CDR2 FQNNGV. CDR3 region: CASSSQLAGDPRETQYF. CDR3 nucleotides: TGTGCCAGCAGCTCCCAACTAGCGGGAGACCCCCGAGAGACCCAGTACTTC.

This clone was counted a single time. The same CDR3 also results from other DNA sequences found in this sample. The rearrangement joins TRBV29-1 to TRBJ2-5, with a possible D match to TRBD1 (5 bases). Germline loops: CDR1 SQVTM, CDR2 ANQGSEA. The length of the CDR3 is 11 residues. V shed 4 bases and J shed 2 bases, with 5 bases lying between them. The CDR3 here is CSVGQQETQYF. As DNA, the CDR3 is TGCAGCGTTGGACAGCAAGAGACCCAGTACTTC.